A few counts support the clone carrying this T cell receptor (beta chain). After removal of 1 base from V and 8 bases from J, the junction contained 7 bases not matched to a gene. The CDR3 consists of 14 residues. The germline CDR1 and CDR2 sequences are MDHEN and SYDVKM. The data stem from a study of blood T cell repertoires in COVID-19. For the study at large: The United States, Italy and Spain provided the acute and convalescent COVID-19 samples. T cells, B-cell-depleted T cells, or PBMCs provided the cDNA or gDNA that served as material.

Authors' processing steps: Amplification of reference gene primers was used by the study to estimate nucleated cell counts. The assay was immunoSEQ multiplex PCR, and TCRdb's table has in-frame clones only and misses some. V, J and clone size are taken as reported in that table, and D and trimming were inferred from the DNA itself. The repertoire holds about 170,000 clones, with about four fifths as singletons. This receptor was taken from an elderly woman with acute or convalescent COVID-19. The sample comprised peripheral blood. The chain employs TRBV28 and TRBJ1-2, with 7 bases identical to TRBD1. The CDR3 bases are TGTGCCAGCAGTTTATATGAGGGGGCGAGGGGCTACACCTTC. Translating it yields CASSLYEGARGYTF.